This T cell receptor beta chain was documented in a study of OX40 agonist ivuxolimab in advanced cancers. Study overall: Patients were about 83% male with ages about 20 to 79, mean around 61. Notes on the study in general: No antigen was identified for the clonally expanded peripheral T cells. Doses of 0.1 to 3.0 mg/kg were accompanied by clonal expansion of CD4+ and CD8+ blood T cells by week 6. The mean number of expanded clones was higher in CD8+ T cells than in CD4+.

Using immunoSEQ multiplex PCR, the repertoire was profiled, and TCRdb retains in-frame clones only, with some absent. Of under 20,000 clones in the sample, less than 85% are singletons; the top ten hold 46%. Germline lookup yields CDR1 LNHDA and CDR2 SQIVND (reference sequence). V lost 5 bases to trimming and J lost 0 bases, with 8 bases between them. The CDR3 spans 15 residues. Notes on this clone: Antigen: not known.

The specimen comprised CD4+ or CD8+ T cells sorted from blood, sampled in a trial of the OX40 agonist ivuxolimab. The receptor's source is an adult with an advanced solid tumor such as melanoma, head and neck, liver or kidney cancer. The V call is TRBV19, the J call TRBJ2-6; D not resolved. As DNA, the CDR3 is TGTGCCAGTAGTTGGAGCGACTCTGGGGCCAACGTCCTGACTTTC. The encoded protein is CASSWSDSGANVLTF.